The T cell receptor beta chain under discussion was sequenced for a study of T cells after posttransplantation cyclophosphamide. The related graft donor's blood sample was taken on the day of bone marrow donation. V lost 0 bases to trimming and J lost 0 bases, with 18 bases between them. Looked up from germline, CDR1 is MGHRA and CDR2 is YSYEKL. The CDR3 is 19 amino acids. Data came from immunoSEQ multiplex PCR; TCRdb stores just in-frame clones and leaves some out. The data contain roughly 17,000 clones, 75% to 90% of them singletons. The clonotype was recovered from a man aged 25-40 years in good health and a related stem cell transplant donor. Sequencing used memory CD4+ T cells sorted from blood. The V gene is TRBV4-1, the J gene TRBJ1-3; no clear D gene. CDR3 DNA: TGCGCCAGCAGCCAAGAATTTGGGGAGGGATGGAGCTCTGGAAACACCATATATTTT. This codes for CASSQEFGEGWSSGNTIYF.